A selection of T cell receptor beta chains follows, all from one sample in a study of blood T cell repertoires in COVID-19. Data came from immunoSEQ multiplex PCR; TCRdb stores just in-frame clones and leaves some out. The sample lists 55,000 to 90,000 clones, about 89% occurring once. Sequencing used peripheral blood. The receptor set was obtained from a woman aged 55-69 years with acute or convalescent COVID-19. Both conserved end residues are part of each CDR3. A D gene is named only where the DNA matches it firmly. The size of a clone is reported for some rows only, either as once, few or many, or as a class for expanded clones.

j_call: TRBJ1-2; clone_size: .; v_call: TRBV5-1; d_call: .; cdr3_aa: CASSLEGAGGYTF; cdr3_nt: TGCGCCAGCAGCTTGGAAGGGGCTGGGGGCTACACCTTC
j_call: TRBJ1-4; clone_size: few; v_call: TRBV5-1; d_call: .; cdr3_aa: CASRGAATNEKLFF; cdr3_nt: TGCGCCAGCAGGGGGGCCGCAACTAATGAAAAACTGTTTTTT
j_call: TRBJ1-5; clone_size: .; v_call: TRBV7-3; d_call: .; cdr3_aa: CASSFRSFNQPQHF; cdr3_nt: TGTGCCAGCAGCTTCCGGTCCTTCAATCAGCCCCAGCATTTT
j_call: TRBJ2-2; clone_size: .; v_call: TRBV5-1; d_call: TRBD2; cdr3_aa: CASSLYGTTSTGELFF; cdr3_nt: TGCGCCAGCAGCTTGTACGGGACTACCTCGACCGGGGAGCTGTTTTTT
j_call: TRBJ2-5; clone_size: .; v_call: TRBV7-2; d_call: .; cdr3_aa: CASTRYPTPPQETQYF; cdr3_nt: TGTGCCAGCACCCGATACCCGACTCCCCCTCAAGAGACCCAGTACTTC
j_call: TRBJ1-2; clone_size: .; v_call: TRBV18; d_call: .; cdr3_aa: CASSGYGTPSGYTF; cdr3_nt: TGTGCCAGCTCGGGCTACGGGACACCTTCTGGCTACACCTTC
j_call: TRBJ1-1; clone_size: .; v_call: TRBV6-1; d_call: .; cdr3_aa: CASSDAGVRTEAFF; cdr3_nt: TGTGCCAGCAGTGATGCAGGGGTGAGGACTGAAGCTTTCTTT
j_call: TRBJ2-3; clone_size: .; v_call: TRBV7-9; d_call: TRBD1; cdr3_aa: CASSGQGPDTQYF; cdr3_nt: TGTGCCAGCAGCGGACAGGGTCCAGATACGCAGTATTTT
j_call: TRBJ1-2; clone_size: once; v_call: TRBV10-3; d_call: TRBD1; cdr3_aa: CAISERQGVDGYTF; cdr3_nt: TGTGCCATCAGTGAGCGACAGGGAGTAGATGGCTACACCTTC
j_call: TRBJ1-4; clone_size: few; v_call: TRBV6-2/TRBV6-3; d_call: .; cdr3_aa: CASSYLRRVHEKLFF; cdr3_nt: TGTGCCAGCAGTTACCTTCGCAGGGTACATGAAAAACTGTTTTTT
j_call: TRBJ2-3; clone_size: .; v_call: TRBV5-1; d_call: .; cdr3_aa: CASSWTDSTDTQYF; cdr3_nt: TGCGCCAGCAGCTGGACAGACAGCACAGATACGCAGTATTTT
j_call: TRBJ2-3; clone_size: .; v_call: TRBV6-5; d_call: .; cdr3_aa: CASGRAGSHTDTQYF; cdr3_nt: TGTGCCAGCGGGAGAGCGGGCTCGCACACAGATACGCAGTATTTT
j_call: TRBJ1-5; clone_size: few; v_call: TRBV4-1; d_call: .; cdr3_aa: CASSQEGGNQPQHF; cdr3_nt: TGCGCCAGCAGCCAAGAGGGCGGCAATCAGCCCCAGCATTTT
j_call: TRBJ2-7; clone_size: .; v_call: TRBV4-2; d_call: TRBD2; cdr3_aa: CASSRGLDLEQYF; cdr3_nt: TGTGCCAGCAGCCGCGGACTAGATCTCGAGCAGTACTTC
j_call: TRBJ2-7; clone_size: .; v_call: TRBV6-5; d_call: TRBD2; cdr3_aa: CASSSPGGLLSYEQYF; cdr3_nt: TGTGCCAGCAGTTCCCCGGGGGGGTTACTATCCTACGAGCAGTACTTC
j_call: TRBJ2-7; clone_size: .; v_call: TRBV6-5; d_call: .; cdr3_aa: CASSYSTSTYEQYF; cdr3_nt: TGTGCCAGCAGTTACTCGACAAGCACCTACGAGCAGTACTTC
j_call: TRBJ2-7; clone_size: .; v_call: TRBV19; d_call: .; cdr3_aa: CATKWGDEQYF; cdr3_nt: TGTGCCACAAAGTGGGGAGACGAGCAGTACTTC
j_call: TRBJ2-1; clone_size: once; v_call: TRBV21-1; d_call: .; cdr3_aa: CAIRGGAYNEQFF; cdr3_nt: TGTGCCATCCGAGGGGGCGCCTACAATGAGCAGTTCTTC
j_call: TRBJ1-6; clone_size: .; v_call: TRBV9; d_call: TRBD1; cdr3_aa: CASSGGTGTANSPLHF; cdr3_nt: TGTGCCAGCAGCGGAGGCACCGGGACAGCGAATTCACCCCTCCACTTT
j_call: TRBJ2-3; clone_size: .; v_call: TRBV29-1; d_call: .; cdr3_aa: CSVQGDTDTQYF; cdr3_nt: TGCAGCGTTCAGGGTGACACAGATACGCAGTATTTT
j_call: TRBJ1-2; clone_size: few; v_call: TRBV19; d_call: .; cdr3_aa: CASSIGGGVNYGYTF; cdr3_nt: TGTGCCAGTAGTATCGGCGGGGGCGTTAACTATGGCTACACCTTC
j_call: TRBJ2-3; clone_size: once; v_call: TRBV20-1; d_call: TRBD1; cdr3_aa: CSASEFVQGAWDTQYF; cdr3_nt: TGCAGTGCTAGTGAATTCGTACAGGGGGCATGGGATACGCAGTATTTT
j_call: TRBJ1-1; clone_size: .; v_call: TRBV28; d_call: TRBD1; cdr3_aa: CASSPSQGVITEAFF; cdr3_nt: TGTGCCAGCAGTCCCTCACAGGGGGTCATCACTGAAGCTTTCTTT
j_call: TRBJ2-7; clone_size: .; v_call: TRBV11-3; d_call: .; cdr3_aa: CASSLDTGPYEQYF; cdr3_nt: TGTGCCAGCAGCTTAGACACAGGCCCGTACGAGCAGTACTTC
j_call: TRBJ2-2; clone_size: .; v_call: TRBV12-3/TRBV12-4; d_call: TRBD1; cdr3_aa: CASSYRGFGELFF; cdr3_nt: TGTGCCAGCAGTTACAGGGGTTTCGGGGAGCTGTTTTTT
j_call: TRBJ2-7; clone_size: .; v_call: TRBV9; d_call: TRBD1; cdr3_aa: CASSKGQVGEQYF; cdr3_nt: TGTGCCAGCAGCAAGGGACAGGTCGGAGAGCAGTACTTC
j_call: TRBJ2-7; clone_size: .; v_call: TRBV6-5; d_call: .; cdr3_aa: CASSYGGQAYEQYF; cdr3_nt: TGTGCCAGCAGTTACGGGGGCCAGGCCTACGAGCAGTACTTC